The 23 T cell receptor beta chains given below trace back to one sample, sequenced in a study of shared clonotypes between healthy human individuals. Only in-frame clones appear in the TCRdb table, and some are missing; sequencing was by immunoSEQ multiplex PCR. The sample has about 2,200,000 clones, just over 90% seen once. CD45RO-negative CD8 cells positively selected for CCR7 made up the naive population, which excluded terminally differentiated effector memory CD45RA+ cells. The sample consisted of naive CD8+ T cells from PBMCs. Receptors were obtained from a man between 18 and 29 years old in good health. Some clones in this sample may be carry-over from other donors' samples.

The chain uses TRBV6-5 and TRBJ1-2; D remains unclear. Trimming took off 4 bases at V and 2 bases at J, with 8 bases between the two ends. The CDR3 totals 13 residues. CDR1 is MNHEY, CDR2 SVGAGI, per germline. The CDR3 protein is CASSWAENYGYTF. CDR3 in DNA: TGTGCCAGCAGTTGGGCGGAAAACTATGGCTACACCTTC.

The count of this clone is one. The chain uses TRBV27 and TRBJ2-1; TRBD2 agrees at 8 bases. V was pared by 6 bases and J by 6 bases, with 10 bases of the junction left unmatched. Germline V CDR1 and CDR2: MNHEY, SMNVEV (reference sequence). The CDR3 is 15 residues long. CDR3 sequence reads: CASRPREEASNEQFF. CDR3 nucleotide sequence: TGTGCCAGCAGACCGCGGGAGGAGGCGTCCAATGAGCAGTTCTTC.

The chain links TRBV7-9 to TRBJ2-1, with 10 bases that match TRBD1. The J segment lost 5 bases and the V segment lost 2 bases, leaving 9 bases of the junction unmatched. Germline V gives CDR1 SEHNR, CDR2 FQNEAQ (reference sequence). The CDR3 is 17 residues long. DNA for the CDR3: TGTGCCAGCAGCTTACAAAAGGGACAGGGGTTCAACAATGAGCAGTTCTTC. Its protein product is CASSLQKGQGFNNEQFF.

The chain employs TRBV10-3 and TRBJ1-1, with D perhaps TRBD1 (5 bases). The V end lost 2 bases, the J end lost 0 bases, and 28 bases lay between the germline ends. This CDR3 is built from 21 residues. Germline loops: CDR1 ENHRY, CDR2 SYGVKD. CDR3 in DNA: TGTGCCATCAGTGAGCCGACGACCCCTGACAGCTCCCGCCAATTGAACACTGAAGCTTTCTTT. Its translation: CAISEPTTPDSSRQLNTEAFF.

This rearrangement joins TRBV9 to TRBJ1-3, with D perhaps TRBD1 (6 bases). Looked up from germline, CDR1 is SGDLS and CDR2 is YYNGEE. The germline V and J ends were trimmed by 3 bases and 13 bases, with 26 bases remaining between them. This CDR3 is built from 16 residues. The CDR3 sequence is CASSALDSSLETGIYF. CDR3 in DNA: TGTGCCAGCAGCGCCCTGGACAGTTCTCTGGAAACGGGAATATATTTT.

The chain employs TRBV28 and TRBJ2-1, with 7 bases matching TRBD2. This CDR3 comprises 16 residues. V dropped 4 bases and J dropped 0; count of bases not matched to a gene: 6. Germline V lookup: CDR1 MDHEN, CDR2 SYDVKM. Here the CDR3 reads CASSSLREDSYNEQFF. The CDR3 nucleotides read TGTGCCAGCAGTTCCCTCCGGGAGGACTCCTACAATGAGCAGTTCTTC.

The chain has TRBV2 and TRBJ2-3, with 7 bases fitting TRBD2. Trimming at V came to 5 bases and at J to 0 bases, leaving 5 bases not matched to a gene. The CDR3 extends over 15 amino acids. The V gene's germline CDR1 is SNHLY and CDR2 FYNNEI. DNA of the CDR3: TGTGCCAGCAGTATGTGGGAGGGAAGCACAGATACGCAGTATTTT. This encodes CASSMWEGSTDTQYF. The full variable domain, with the rest looked up from reference TRBV2 and TRBJ2-3, is EPEVTQTPSHQVTQMGQEVILRCVPISNHLYFYWYRQILGQKVEFLVSFYNNEISEKSEIFDDQFSVERPDGSNFTLKIRSTKLEDSAMYFCASSMWEGSTDTQYFGPGTRLTVL.

This rearrangement joins TRBV5-5 to TRBJ1-5, with a possible D match to TRBD1 (6 bases). V shed 4 bases and J shed 8 bases, with 19 bases lying between them. Germline CDR1 is SGHKS and CDR2 is YYEKEE (reference sequence). This CDR3 contains 15 residues. Here the CDR3 reads CASSAGTGTWEPQHF. The CDR3 DNA reads TGTGCCAGCAGCGCGGGCACAGGGACGTGGGAGCCCCAGCATTTT. Supplemented by reference TRBV5-5 and TRBJ1-5, the full variable domain reads DAGVTQSPTHLIKTRGQQVTLRCSPISGHKSVSWYQQVLGQGPQFIFQYYEKEERGRGNFPDRFSARQFPNYSSELNVNALLLGDSALYLCASSAGTGTWEPQHFGDGTRLSIL.

V and J are TRBV27 and TRBJ2-5; TRBD1 or TRBD2 may be the D gene (5 bases each). CDR1 is MNHEY, CDR2 SMNVEV, per germline (reference sequence). V was cut by 4 bases and J by 5 bases, with 20 bases left in between. The CDR3 length is 16 residues. The CDR3 nucleotides are TGTGCCAGCAGTTCTATTGGACCTGGGGGTAAGGAGACCCAGTACTTC. Protein product: CASSSIGPGGKETQYF.

The chain has TRBV4-3 and TRBJ1-4; D might be TRBD1 (6 bases). Trimming removed 4 bases from V and 4 bases from J, with 16 bases in between. This CDR3 has 16 residues. Germline CDR1 LGHNA, CDR2 YSLEER. CDR3 DNA sequence: TGCGCCAGCAGCCGAGAACCAGGGGCTAGTAATGAAAAACTGTTTTTT. Amino acid sequence: CASSREPGASNEKLFF.

The chain combines TRBV5-8 with TRBJ2-1; 11 bases line up with TRBD2. Germline values: CDR1 SGHTS, CDR2 YDEGEE. This CDR3 spans 15 amino acids. V lost 5 bases, J lost 8 bases, and 9 bases stayed unmatched. In DNA, the CDR3 is TGTGCCAGCAGTCCCCTAGCGGGAGGACAATATGAGCAGTTCTTC. This sequence encodes CASSPLAGGQYEQFF.

On this clone: Other DNA sequences within the sample encode an identical CDR3. The V and J genes are TRBV9 and TRBJ2-7; D uncertain. Germline CDR1 is SGDLS and CDR2 is YYNGEE. Trimming took 0 bases from V and 5 from J, leaving 3 bases between them. The CDR3 sequence is 11 residues long. The CDR3 DNA is TGTGCCAGCAGCGTAGACCACGAGCAGTACTTC. It yields the protein CASSVDHEQYF.

The rearrangement uses TRBV19 and TRBJ2-3; a possible D gene is TRBD2 (5 bases). CDR1 and CDR2 from the germline V gene are LNHDA and SQIVND (reference sequence). The V gene lost 1 base and the J gene lost 2 bases, with 16 bases spanning the gap. The CDR3 spans 17 residues. CDR3 bases: TGTGCCAGTAGTATAGGGTTTAAAGCGGCGAACACAGATACGCAGTATTTT. This encodes CASSIGFKAANTDTQYF.

The chain has TRBV15 and TRBJ1-3; D is uncertain. With 1 base removed from V and 3 bases from J, the gap between germline ends came to 13 bases. CDR1 and CDR2 from the germline V gene are LNHNV and YYDKDF (reference sequence). The CDR3 covers 16 residues. The CDR3 sequence is CATSRGRPQFGNTIYF. The CDR3 DNA sequence: TGTGCCACCAGCAGAGGTCGGCCTCAATTTGGAAACACCATATATTTT.

The rearrangement joins TRBV13 to TRBJ2-5, with TRBD2 matching over 8 bases. The length of the CDR3 is 18 residues. V was clipped by 2 bases and J by 1 base; unmatched bases: 12. CDR1 and CDR2 from the germline V gene are PRHDT and FYEKMQ (reference sequence). CDR3 amino acids: CASSLRNLAGMIQETQYF. The DNA of the CDR3 is TGTGCCAGCAGCTTAAGAAATTTAGCGGGAATGATCCAAGAGACCCAGTACTTC.

For this clone: The sample holds other DNA sequences that translate to the same CDR3. V gene TRBV27 combines with J gene TRBJ2-1; TRBD2 might be the D (5 bases). Germline V gene lookup returns CDR1 MNHEY and CDR2 SMNVEV (reference sequence). The V end was cut by 1 base, the J end by 6 bases, with 10 bases between. The CDR3 runs 14 residues. The CDR3 loop is CASSLLGGLNEQFF. DNA for the CDR3: TGTGCCAGCAGTTTATTGGGCGGGCTCAATGAGCAGTTCTTC.

V is TRBV28 and J is TRBJ1-2, with TRBD1 as a possible D gene (6 bases). Germline V CDR1 and CDR2: MDHEN, SYDVKM. The CDR3 contains 12 residues. Trimming cost V 6 bases and J 5 bases, with 10 bases left between them. In DNA, the CDR3 is TGTGCCAGCAGCAGACAGGAGTATGGCTACACCTTC. Translation gives CASSRQEYGYTF.

The gene calls are TRBV18 and TRBJ2-3, with TRBD1 identical over 8 bases. This CDR3 is 16 amino acids long. J lost 2 bases, V lost 4 bases, and 8 bases had no gene match. Germline assignment: CDR1 KGHSH and CDR2 LQKENI. The CDR3 DNA sequence: TGTGCCAGCTCACTCCCGGACAGGGCTGTCACAGATACGCAGTATTTT. Its translation: CASSLPDRAVTDTQYF.

Turning to this clone: Compared with germline, one end of the junction differs, possibly owing to a read error. The chain recombines TRBV2 with TRBJ1-5, with no clear D. CDR3 length equals 15 residues. Looked up from germline, CDR1 is SNHLY and CDR2 is FYNNEI. Written as DNA, the CDR3 is TGTGCCAGCAGCGAAGGGCACTATAGCAATCAGCCCCAGCATTTT. This encodes CASSEGHYSNQPQHF.

The chain combines TRBV7-3 with TRBJ2-3, with D possibly TRBD2 on 5 matching bases. The ends were cut back, 7 bases at V and 3 bases at J, with 20 bases in the middle. The CDR3 sequence is 16 residues long. The germline gives CDR1 SGHTA, CDR2 FQGTGA. The CDR3: CASTVPPEGGTDTQYF. The DNA of the CDR3 is TGTGCCAGCACCGTCCCCCCTGAGGGCGGAACAGATACGCAGTATTTT.

V and J are TRBV7-6 and TRBJ1-1; the D gene is possibly TRBD1 (5 bases). The CDR3 runs 14 residues. V lost 1 base and J lost 7, with 13 bases in between. Germline V CDR1 and CDR2: SGHVS, FNYEAQ. CDR3 sequence: CASSLEAGTVEAFF. The CDR3 coding sequence is TGTGCCAGCAGCTTAGAAGCAGGGACCGTTGAAGCTTTCTTT.

This clone came up once. V usage is TRBV13 and J usage is TRBJ2-2, with D unclear. The CDR3 covers 15 residues. From germline, CDR1 is PRHDT and CDR2 FYEKMQ (reference sequence). Trimming took off 11 bases at V and 0 bases at J, with 16 bases between the two ends. The CDR3 loop reads CASSGQDSNTGELFF. Written as DNA, the CDR3 is TGTGCCTCCTCCGGGCAAGACTCGAACACCGGGGAGCTGTTTTTT.

CDR3 in DNA: TGTGCCAGCAGCTTATACCCGGTTGGCTACACCTTC. The encoded protein is CASSLYPVGYTF. This sequence joins TRBV7-2 and TRBJ1-2; no reliable D call. This CDR3 region has 12 residues. The germline gives CDR1 SGHTA, CDR2 FQGNSA. The V end lost 2 bases, the J end lost 7 bases, and 8 bases lay between the germline ends.